The sequence of this T cell receptor (beta chain) was determined in a study of blood T cells in healthy people across ages. This CDR3 spans 16 amino acids. Germline V gene sequence: CDR1 SGHRS, CDR2 YFSETQ. V was clipped by 5 bases and J by 8 bases, with 25 bases between them. Together with a sample-barcoded 5' primer, a J-beta primer mix was included in a second PCR lasting roughly 6 to 12 cycles. TCRdb itself ran the 5' RACE reads through MiXCR, one entry per CDR3 protein. The data show around 1.5 million distinct CDR3 sequences, with 34% seen just once and about 11% held by the top ten. This sequence originates from a woman in her 30s in good health. The V gene is TRBV5-1, the J gene TRBJ1-2; D may be TRBD1 (6 bases). Sequenced input: blood. CDR3 residues: CASRSNAGDTAGGYTF. As DNA, the CDR3 is TGCGCCAGCAGGTCCAATGCCGGGGACACGGCTGGGGGCTACACCTTC.